The clone carrying this T cell receptor beta chain was recorded many times. The antigen remains undetermined. These data belong to a study of breast tumors, draining lymph nodes, adjacent tissues. TCRdb re-called the multiplex PCR reads with MiXCR, one entry per CDR3 protein. The sample records fewer than 250,000 distinct CDR3 sequences, approximately 29% being singletons. With 0 bases removed from V and 5 bases from J, the gap between germline ends came to 7 bases. Germline CDR1 is SGHNT and CDR2 is YENEEA. The CDR3 totals 13 residues. Samples came from axillary lymph nodes draining the breast cancer. Study results and caveats: That most tumor T cells come from lymph nodes remained unproven. Tumor repertoires ranked between lymph nodes and nontumor tissue in diversity, with V and J gene preferences. Findings are consistent with lymph node origin and intratumoral expansion of most tumor T cells. Tumor and nontumor repertoires were significantly more similar in luminal-like than in basal-like breast cancer.

The chain links TRBV11-3 to TRBJ1-2; D remains unclear. This TCR was sampled from a female donor with breast cancer. Some clones in this sample may be carry-over from other donors' samples. The sample was axillary lymph node tissue. Here the CDR3 reads CASSLDRQYGYTF. DNA for the CDR3: TGTGCCAGCAGCTTAGATCGTCAGTATGGCTACACCTTC.